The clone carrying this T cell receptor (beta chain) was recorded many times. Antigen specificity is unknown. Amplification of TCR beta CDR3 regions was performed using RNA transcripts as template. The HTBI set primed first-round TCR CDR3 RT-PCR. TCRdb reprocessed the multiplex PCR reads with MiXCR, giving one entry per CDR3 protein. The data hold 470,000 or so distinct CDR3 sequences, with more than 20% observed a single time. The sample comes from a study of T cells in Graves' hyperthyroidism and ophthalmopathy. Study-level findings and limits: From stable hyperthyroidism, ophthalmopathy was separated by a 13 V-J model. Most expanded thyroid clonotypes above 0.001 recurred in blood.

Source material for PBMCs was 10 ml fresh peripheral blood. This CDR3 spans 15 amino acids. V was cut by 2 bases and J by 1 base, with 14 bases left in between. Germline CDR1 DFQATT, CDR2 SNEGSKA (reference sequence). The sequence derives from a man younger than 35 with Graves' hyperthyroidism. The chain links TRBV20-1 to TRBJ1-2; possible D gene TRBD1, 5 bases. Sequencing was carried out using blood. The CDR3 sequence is CSARPIRDHNYGYTF. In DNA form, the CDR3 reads TGCAGTGCTAGACCAATCAGGGACCATAACTATGGCTACACCTTC.